The following is a T cell receptor beta chain sequence with its context. This entry comes from a study of blood T cell repertoires in COVID-19. Per the germline V gene, CDR1 is SEHNR and CDR2 is FQNEAQ (reference sequence). The CDR3 spans 12 residues. The V end was cut by 7 bases, the J end by 6 bases, with 10 bases between. Sequencing was performed with immunoSEQ multiplex PCR; in TCRdb, only in-frame clones are kept and a portion is missing. The top ten clones hold 2.7% of a sample with roughly 170,000 clones, around 90% of them seen once. The specimen sequenced was peripheral blood. The TCR comes from a man aged 35-49 years with active or convalescent COVID-19. This chain connects TRBV7-9 to TRBJ2-1; D remains ambiguous. The CDR3 loop reads CASTLRGNEQFF. The CDR3 region has the DNA TGTGCCAGCACCTTGAGAGGCAATGAGCAGTTCTTC.